This T cell receptor beta chain stems from a study of blood T cell repertoires in COVID-19. Study overall: Samples came from the United States, Italy and Spain, spanning acute and convalescent COVID-19. Sources were T cells, B-cell-depleted T cells, or PBMCs; the material itself was cDNA or gDNA.

Germline CDR1 and CDR2: LNHDA and SQIVND (reference sequence). Losses at the gene ends were 3 bases for V and 4 bases for J; bases not matched to a gene: 10. The CDR3 totals 16 residues. Original analysis: The assay estimated nucleated cells by amplifying reference gene primers. Profiled with immunoSEQ multiplex PCR; TCRdb holds only in-frame clones, not every one. V and J calls and clone size are those listed in that table; D and trimming were worked out from the DNA. This table holds about 210,000 clones, about 90% found once. This chain connects TRBV19 to TRBJ2-3; TRBD1 aligns across 7 bases. The sequence came from a man aged 30 to 39 with acute or convalescent COVID-19. Sequences were obtained from peripheral blood. CDR3 sequence reads: CASSIRGTPRADTQYF. The CDR3 DNA follows: TGTGCCAGTAGTATCAGGGGGACCCCAAGGGCAGATACGCAGTATTTT.